This T cell receptor beta chain appears in the sequencing data of a study of graft-versus-host responses after intestinal transplantation. Study background: Each of the recipients got a multivisceral, liver-intestinal, or isolated intestinal transplant. Each patient got anti-thymocyte globulin induction, then tacrolimus and steroids for two to four years.

A note on this clone: Antigen unknown.

Regarding the study as a whole: Early post-transplant declines in HvG were associated with peak levels of circulating GvH clones.

This CDR3 is built from 13 residues. Deletions cut 2 bases from V and 7 bases from J, with 9 bases between. Germline CDR1 is MNHEY and CDR2 is SVGAGI. The method was immunoSEQ multiplex PCR; TCRdb's version includes in-frame clones alone and lacks a portion of them. Of about 70,000 clones detected, around 91% appear once; the ten largest clones hold roughly 3.9%. The rearrangement uses TRBV6-5 and TRBJ1-5; TRBD1 might be the D (5 bases). The specimen comprised unstimulated CD8+ T cells sorted from spleen or lymph node cells, sampled before transplant. This TCR was recovered from a human donor who was the organ donor for an intestinal transplant. CDR3 nucleotide sequence: TGTGCCAGCAGTTACGGGGCTCAGCAGCCCCAGCATTTT. This gives the protein CASSYGAQQPQHF.